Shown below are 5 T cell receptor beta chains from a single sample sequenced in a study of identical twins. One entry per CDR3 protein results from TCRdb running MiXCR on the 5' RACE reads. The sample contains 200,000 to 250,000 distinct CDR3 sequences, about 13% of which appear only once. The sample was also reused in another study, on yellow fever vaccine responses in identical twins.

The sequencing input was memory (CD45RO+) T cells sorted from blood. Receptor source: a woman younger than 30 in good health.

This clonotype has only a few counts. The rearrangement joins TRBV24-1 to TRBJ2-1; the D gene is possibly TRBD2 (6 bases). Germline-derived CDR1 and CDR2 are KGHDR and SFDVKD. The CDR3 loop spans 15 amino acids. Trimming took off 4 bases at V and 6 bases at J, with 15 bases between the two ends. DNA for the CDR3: TGTGCCACCAGTGACCTTTCCGGAGGGTTCAATGAGCAGTTCTTC. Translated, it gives CATSDLSGGFNEQFF.

CDR3 DNA sequence: TGTGCCAGCAGCCAACAGGGAAATCCCACCGGGGAGCTGTTTTTT. Protein sequence: CASSQQGNPTGELFF. J is TRBJ2-2 and V is TRBV3-1, with a possible D match to TRBD1 (5 bases). The CDR3 sequence is 15 residues long. In germline, CDR1 is LGHDT, CDR2 YNNKEL (reference sequence). Trimming removed 2 bases at V and 4 bases at J, with 11 bases between. Combining the CDR3 with reference TRBV3-1 and TRBJ2-2 gives the whole variable domain DTAVSQTPKYLVTQMGNDKSIKCEQNLGHDTMYWYKQDSKKFLKIMFSYNNKELIINETVPNRFSPKSPDKAHLNLHINSLELGDSAVYFCASSQQGNPTGELFFGEGSRLTVL.

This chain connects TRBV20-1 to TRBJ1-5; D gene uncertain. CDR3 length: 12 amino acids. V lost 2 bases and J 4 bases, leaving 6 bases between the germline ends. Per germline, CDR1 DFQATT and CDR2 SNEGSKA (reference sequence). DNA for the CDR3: TGCAGTGCTAGATACGGGAATCAGCCCCAGCATTTT. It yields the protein CSARYGNQPQHF.

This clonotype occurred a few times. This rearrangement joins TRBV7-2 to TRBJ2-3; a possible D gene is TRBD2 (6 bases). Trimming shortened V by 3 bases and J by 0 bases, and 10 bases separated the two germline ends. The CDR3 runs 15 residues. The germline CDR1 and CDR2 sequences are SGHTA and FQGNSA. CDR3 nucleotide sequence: TGTGCCAGCAGCTTTGAAAGCGGGAGCACAGATACGCAGTATTTT. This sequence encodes CASSFESGSTDTQYF. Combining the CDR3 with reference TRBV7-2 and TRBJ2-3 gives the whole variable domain GAGVSQSPSNKVTEKGKDVELRCDPISGHTALYWYRQSLGQGLEFLIYFQGNSAPDKSGLPSDRFSAERTGGSVSTLTIQRTQQEDSAVYLCASSFESGSTDTQYFGPGTRLTVL.

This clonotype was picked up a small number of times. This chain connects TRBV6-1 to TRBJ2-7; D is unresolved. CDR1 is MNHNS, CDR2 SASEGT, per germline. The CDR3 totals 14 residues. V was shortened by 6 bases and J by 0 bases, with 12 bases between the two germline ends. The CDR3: CASSPSGYSYEQYF. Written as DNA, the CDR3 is TGTGCCAGCAGCCCCTCCGGATACTCCTACGAGCAGTACTTC.